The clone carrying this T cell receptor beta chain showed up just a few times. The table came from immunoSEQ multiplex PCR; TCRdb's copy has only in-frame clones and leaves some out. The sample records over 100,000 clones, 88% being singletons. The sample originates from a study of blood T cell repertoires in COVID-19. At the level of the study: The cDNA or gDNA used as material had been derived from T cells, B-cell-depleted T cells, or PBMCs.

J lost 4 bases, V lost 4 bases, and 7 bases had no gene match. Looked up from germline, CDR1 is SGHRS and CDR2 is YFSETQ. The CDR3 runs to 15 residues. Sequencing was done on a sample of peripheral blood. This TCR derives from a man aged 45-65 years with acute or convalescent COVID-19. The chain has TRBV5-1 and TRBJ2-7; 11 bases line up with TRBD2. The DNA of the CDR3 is TGCGCCAGCAGCCGTGGGACTAGCGGCAGGTACGAGCAGTACTTC. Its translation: CASSRGTSGRYEQYF.